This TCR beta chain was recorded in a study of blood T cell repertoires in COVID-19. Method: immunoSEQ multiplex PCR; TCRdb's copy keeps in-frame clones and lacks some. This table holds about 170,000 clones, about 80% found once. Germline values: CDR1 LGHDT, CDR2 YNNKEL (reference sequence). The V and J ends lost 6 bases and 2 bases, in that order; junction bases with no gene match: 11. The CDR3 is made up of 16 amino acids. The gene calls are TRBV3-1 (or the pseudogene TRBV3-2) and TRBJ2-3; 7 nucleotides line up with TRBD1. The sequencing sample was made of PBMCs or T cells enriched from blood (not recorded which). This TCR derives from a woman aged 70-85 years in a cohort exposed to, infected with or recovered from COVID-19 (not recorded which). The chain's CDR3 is CASSRHTGATTDTQYF. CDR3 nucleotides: TGTGCCAGCAGTCGTCATACAGGGGCGACCACAGATACGCAGTATTTT.